The present entry profiles one T cell receptor beta chain with its context. Antigen specificity is unknown. A much larger clone differs by one base, so this may be a read error. A constant-region primer primed TCR beta cDNA synthesis from roughly 520 ng of total RNA. Amplification in three nested multiplex PCR rounds with slightly modified ARM-PCR gave rise to TCR beta libraries. TRBV1-TRBV30 forward primers paired with a C-beta reverse primer drove the first two PCR rounds, about 11 cycles each. MiXCR was run by TCRdb on the multiplex PCR reads, yielding one entry per CDR3 protein. The sample has more than 150,000 distinct CDR3 sequences; 60% are singletons. This sample is part of a study of tumor-infiltrating lymphocytes in primary liver carcinoma. Looking at the study overall: Men and women, 30 to 69 years of age, made up the patients.

Blood RNA came from unsorted whole blood; germline DNA was also extracted. Patients showed chronic HBV infection and an absence of prior treatment. Trimming shortened V by 4 bases and J by 5 bases, and 11 bases separated the two germline ends. Germline CDR1 SGHAT, CDR2 FQNNGV. The length of the CDR3 is 13 residues. Regarding the study as a whole: Relative to tumor region pairs, the tumor-adjacent and tumor-blood pairs showed overlap that was lower. Significantly greater top-250-clone fractions characterized tumors relative to blood (p = 0.039).

The chain is built from TRBV11-2 and TRBJ2-5, with unresolved D. The sample taken for sequencing was peripheral blood. The clonotype comes from a man in his forties with primary liver carcinoma and hepatitis B virus infection. CDR3 nucleotides: TGTGCCAGCAGCTCACCAGAAGCGGAGACCCAGTACTTC. This gives the protein CASSSPEAETQYF.